The 21 T cell receptor beta chains below come from one sample, sequenced in a study of pediatric ulcerative colitis. Method: immunoSEQ multiplex PCR; TCRdb's copy keeps in-frame clones and lacks some. The table lists 5,000 or so clones, approximately 89% of them singletons. Sequencing used blood. Receptors originate from a girl aged 5-17 years who was a control in a study of pediatric ulcerative colitis.

The chain joins TRBV6-5 to TRBJ1-1; 8 bases fit TRBD1. The V gene end was trimmed by 5 bases and the J gene end by 1 base; junction bases not matched to a gene: 0. Germline lookup yields CDR1 MNHEY and CDR2 SVGAGI. The CDR3 sequence is 13 residues long. The CDR3 loop is CASSDRGNTEAFF. The CDR3 bases are TGTGCCAGCAGTGACAGGGGGAACACTGAAGCTTTCTTT.

The chain combines TRBV10-2 with TRBJ2-2; 13 nucleotides align to TRBD2. The CDR3 spans 17 residues. The germline V gene has CDR1 WSHSY and CDR2 SAAADI. After removal of 3 bases from V and 8 bases from J, the junction contained 9 bases not matched to a gene. The CDR3 here is CASSDDIGLAGEGELFF. The CDR3 nucleotides are TGCGCCAGCAGTGACGATATTGGACTAGCGGGAGAGGGGGAGCTGTTTTTT.

V usage is TRBV6-5 and J usage is TRBJ2-7; no definite D call. V gave up 6 bases and J gave up 3 bases, with 9 bases separating them. Germline CDR1 and CDR2: MNHEY and SVGAGI. This CDR3 contains 12 residues. As DNA, the CDR3 is TGTGCCAGCAGCCCCGACCACTACGAGCAGTACTTC. Its protein product is CASSPDHYEQYF.

The genes are TRBV6-4 and TRBJ2-3; 10 nucleotides align to TRBD1. Trimming cost V 3 bases and J 1 base; bases outside gene matches: 4. The germline gives CDR1 MRHNA, CDR2 SNTAGT. The CDR3 spans 16 residues. The CDR3 sequence is CASSETGGSGTDTQYF. CDR3 nucleotides: TGTGCCAGCAGTGAGACAGGGGGCAGCGGCACAGATACGCAGTATTTT.

This chain uses TRBV2 with TRBJ2-5; D possibly matches TRBD1 or TRBD2 (6 bases each). Germline values: CDR1 SNHLY, CDR2 FYNNEI. V was shortened by 6 bases and J by 5 bases, with 19 bases between the two germline ends. The CDR3 consists of 15 residues. CDR3 bases: TGTGCCAGCAGAGACCGCGGGACACGGGGGGAGACCCAGTACTTC. Amino acids: CASRDRGTRGETQYF.

J is TRBJ2-2 and V is TRBV5-4, with TRBD1 matching over 8 bases. V lost 3 bases and J lost 4; bases outside the gene matches: 8. Germline V CDR1 and CDR2: SGHNT, YYREEE (reference sequence). This CDR3 spans 16 amino acids. The CDR3 coding sequence is TGTGCCAGCAGCTCGAGGACAGGGAAAGGCACCGGGGAGCTGTTTTTT. Translated, it gives CASSSRTGKGTGELFF.

The V gene is TRBV29-1, the J gene TRBJ2-7; 9 bases align to TRBD1. V was clipped by 7 bases and J by 2 bases; unmatched bases: 15. The CDR3 runs 16 residues. CDR1 is SQVTM and CDR2 is ANQGSEA in the germline V gene. The DNA for the CDR3 is TGCAGCGCCGGGACAGGGTCGTTTCGAAGTACCTACGAGCAGTACTTC. Translation gives CSAGTGSFRSTYEQYF.

This sequence joins TRBV5-4 and TRBJ1-3; D is undetermined. CDR1 is SGHNT, CDR2 YYREEE, per germline (reference sequence). This CDR3 contains 12 residues. Trimming removed 2 bases at V and 3 bases at J, with 3 bases between. The DNA of the CDR3 is TGTGCCAGCAGCTTTGGTGGAAACACCATATATTTT. Translated: CASSFGGNTIYF.

This clone was detected only once. The chain employs TRBV5-8 and TRBJ1-4; D is undetermined. This CDR3 spans 14 amino acids. Germline V gene sequence: CDR1 SGHTS, CDR2 YDEGEE. V was trimmed by 4 bases and J by 8 bases, leaving 15 bases between them. As DNA, the CDR3 is TGTGCCAGCAGCCCCGACACCACCGGGGAAAAACTGTTTTTT. It translates to CASSPDTTGEKLFF.

This clone appeared once. This sequence joins TRBV18 and TRBJ2-3, with D uncertain. Germline CDR1 is KGHSH and CDR2 is LQKENI. The CDR3 consists of 11 residues. The V end lost 5 bases, the J end lost 2 bases, and 2 bases lay between the germline ends. CDR3 sequence (DNA): TGTGCCAGCTCAGACACAGATACGCAGTATTTT. Its protein product is CASSDTDTQYF.

This clone was detected once. The chain carries TRBV28 and TRBJ2-1; TRBD2 is a possible D gene (5 bases). Per germline, CDR1 MDHEN and CDR2 SYDVKM. The V gene lost 7 bases and the J gene lost 0 bases, with 16 bases spanning the gap. This CDR3 has 16 residues. The CDR3 loop reads CASTGNRASSYNEQFF. The DNA for the CDR3 is TGTGCCAGCACCGGGAATAGGGCGAGCTCCTACAATGAGCAGTTCTTC.

The chain links TRBV5-4 to TRBJ2-1, with 8 bases identical to TRBD2. Germline CDR1 SGHNT, CDR2 YYREEE (reference sequence). The length of the CDR3 is 14 residues. V lost 1 base, J lost 4 bases, and 1 base stayed unmatched. This CDR3 reads CASSLRGGYNEQFF. DNA for the CDR3: TGTGCCAGCAGCTTGCGGGGGGGTTACAATGAGCAGTTCTTC.

The chain joins TRBV6-5 to TRBJ1-1, with 8 bases lining up with TRBD1. Germline assignment: CDR1 MNHEY and CDR2 SVGAGI. The CDR3 totals 14 residues. With 5 bases clipped from V and 1 base from J, the junction kept 3 bases outside the gene matches. CDR3 residues: CASSSDRGNTEAFF. DNA of the CDR3: TGTGCCAGCAGTAGCGACAGGGGGAACACTGAAGCTTTCTTT.

The chain joins TRBV15 to TRBJ2-2, with D unclear. This CDR3 contains 12 residues. V was cut by 4 bases and J by 6 bases, with 6 bases left in between. Germline-derived CDR1 and CDR2 are LNHNV and YYDKDF (reference sequence). The DNA of the CDR3 is TGTGCCACCAGCATCGTATCCGGGGAGCTGTTTTTT. Protein sequence: CATSIVSGELFF. The variable domain in full, with the rest retrieved from reference TRBV15 and TRBJ2-2, is DAMVIQNPRYQVTQFGKPVTLSCSQTLNHNVMYWYQQKSSQAPKLLFHYYDKDFNNEADTPDNFQSRRPNTSFCFLDIRSPGLGDTAMYLCATSIVSGELFFGEGSRLTVL.

The V and J genes are TRBV29-1 and TRBJ2-2; 12 bases fit TRBD1. Germline values: CDR1 SQVTM, CDR2 ANQGSEA. The V and J ends lost 6 bases and 4 bases, in that order; junction bases with no gene match: 9. The CDR3 runs 16 residues. CDR3 residues: CSVMTRDRGPTGELFF. CDR3 DNA: TGCAGCGTGATGACCCGGGACAGGGGGCCCACCGGGGAGCTGTTTTTT.

V gene TRBV5-6 combines with J gene TRBJ2-1; D uncertain. CDR1 SGHDT and CDR2 YYEEEE come from the germline V gene. This CDR3 region has 12 residues. Trimming removed 4 bases at V and 8 bases at J, with 10 bases between. CDR3 DNA: TGTGCCAGCAGCCAAGCCAAATATGAGCAGTTCTTC. This codes for CASSQAKYEQFF.

V and J are TRBV18 and TRBJ1-4, with D possibly being TRBD1 (6 bases). V was pared by 3 bases and J by 4 bases, with 15 bases between. The CDR3 runs 16 residues. CDR1 KGHSH and CDR2 LQKENI come from the germline V gene. The CDR3 here is CASSPDADRLNEKLFF. The DNA for the CDR3 is TGTGCCAGCTCACCCGACGCGGACAGACTTAATGAAAAACTGTTTTTT. Full variable domain (outside the CDR3, taken from reference TRBV18 and TRBJ1-4): NAGVMQNPRHLVRRRGQEARLRCSPMKGHSHVYWYRQLPEEGLKFMVYLQKENIIDESGMPKERFSAEFPKEGPSILRIQQVVRGDSAAYFCASSPDADRLNEKLFFGSGTQLSVL.

This chain joins TRBV30 and TRBJ2-5; a weak D match, TRBD2 (6 bases). CDR3 size: 13 residues. V gave up 5 bases and J gave up 0 bases, with 10 bases separating them. The germline gives CDR1 GTSNPN, CDR2 SVGIG (reference sequence). CDR3 sequence reads: CAWAGTDQETQYF. CDR3 bases: TGTGCCTGGGCGGGGACGGACCAAGAGACCCAGTACTTC.

The rearrangement uses TRBV2 and TRBJ2-1, with D perhaps matching TRBD2 (7 bases). V was clipped by 0 bases and J by 9 bases, with 12 bases between them. Germline CDR1 reads SNHLY; CDR2 reads FYNNEI. The CDR3 contains 14 residues. The CDR3: CASSEAPGGGEQFF. Here the CDR3 DNA reads TGTGCCAGCAGTGAAGCGCCGGGGGGCGGTGAGCAGTTCTTC.

The V and J genes are TRBV7-9 and TRBJ1-5; the match to TRBD1 covers 8 bases. This CDR3 comprises 16 residues. Germline lookup yields CDR1 SEHNR and CDR2 FQNEAQ (reference sequence). Trimming removed 4 bases from V and 4 bases from J; junction bases left unmatched: 9. Written as DNA, the CDR3 is TGTGCCAGCAGCTCCCCAGGGGGCAGGACGAATCAGCCCCAGCATTTT. It encodes CASSSPGGRTNQPQHF.

The chain couples TRBV18 to TRBJ1-1; D call uncertain. Germline CDR1 and CDR2: KGHSH and LQKENI. This CDR3 has 13 residues. V lost 2 bases and J 6 bases, leaving 10 bases between the germline ends. CDR3 protein: CASSPTREAEAFF. CDR3 sequence (DNA): TGTGCCAGCTCACCAACGCGGGAGGCTGAAGCTTTCTTT.